The 27 T cell receptor beta chains below all came from one sample that was sequenced in a study of T-cell reconstitution after alpha-beta-depleted transplantation in children. Preparation of the TCRbeta library used unique molecular identifiers. From the PCR reads, TCRdb called clonotypes with MiXCR, one entry per CDR3 protein. The data contain fewer than 25,000 distinct CDR3 sequences, under 13% of them seen just once; the ten biggest clones take up approximately 23%. Sequencing was performed on PBMCs from the stem cell graft donor, taken from the stem cell graft. These receptors were collected from a human donor who donated a stem cell graft to a child with chronic granulomatous disease.

This clonotype occurred many times. The chain carries TRBV7-3 and TRBJ2-3, with 11 bases aligning to TRBD2. The junction had 2 bases not matched to a gene; V was cut back by 5 bases and J by 4 bases. CDR1 is SGHTA and CDR2 is FQGTGA in the germline V gene. This CDR3 contains 14 residues. The CDR3 DNA reads as TGTGCCAGCAGCCTTAGCGGGGGGGCAGATACGCAGTATTTT. This translates into CASSLSGGADTQYF.

This clonotype is categorized as medium-sized. For the CDR3, the DNA is TGTGCCAGCAGCTTCCAGGGCCTTACAGATACGCAGTATTTT. Its translation is CASSFQGLTDTQYF. The chain uses TRBV7-2 and TRBJ2-3; D might be TRBD1 (5 bases). CDR3 length: 14 amino acids. CDR1 and CDR2 from the germline V gene are SGHTA and FQGNSA. V lost 3 bases and J 3 bases, leaving 10 bases between the germline ends.

This clonotype was observed a few times. The chain joins TRBV29-1 to TRBJ2-3; D may be TRBD2 (6 bases). The germline V and J ends were trimmed by 1 base and 1 base, with 6 bases remaining between them. This CDR3 contains 13 residues. Germline V gene sequence: CDR1 SQVTM, CDR2 ANQGSEA. The CDR3 loop is CSVEGGGTDTQYF. The DNA for the CDR3 is TGCAGCGTTGAAGGGGGGGGCACAGATACGCAGTATTTT.

This clonotype was seen at least ten times. The chain carries TRBV3-1 and TRBJ1-6, with D hard to call. Trimming left V 0 bases short and J 7 bases short, with 13 bases between. The CDR3 is 16 amino acids. Looked up from germline, CDR1 is LGHDT and CDR2 is YNNKEL (reference sequence). Here the CDR3 reads CASSQEIRASNSPLHF. CDR3 coding DNA: TGTGCCAGCAGCCAAGAGATTAGGGCCTCAAATTCACCCCTCCACTTT.

This clonotype occurred many times. The chain links TRBV20-1 to TRBJ1-1; 7 nucleotides align to TRBD1. The CDR3 is 14 residues long. Germline values: CDR1 DFQATT, CDR2 SNEGSKA (reference sequence). The V segment lost 3 bases and the J segment 3 bases; nucleotides outside the gene matches: 7. In DNA, the CDR3 is TGCAGTGCTAGTCAGGGGGGGGGTGACACTGAAGCTTTCTTT. Translated, it gives CSASQGGGDTEAFF.

This clonotype has at least ten counts. J is TRBJ2-7 and V is TRBV3-1, with a possible D match to TRBD1 (6 bases). In germline, CDR1 is LGHDT, CDR2 YNNKEL (reference sequence). V gave up 4 bases and J gave up 0 bases, with 13 bases separating them. This CDR3 is 15 amino acids long. The CDR3 loop is CASSRRTDVSYEQYF. In DNA form, the CDR3 reads TGTGCCAGCAGCCGGAGGACAGACGTCTCCTACGAGCAGTACTTC.

In this sample, this clonotype turned up many times. The CDR3 loop reads CASSLTSGARTRELFF. The CDR3, as DNA: TGTGCCAGCAGCCTCACTAGCGGGGCGCGAACTCGGGAGCTGTTTTTT. The V call is TRBV7-2, the J call TRBJ2-2; 10 nucleotides agree with TRBD2. Germline CDR1 is SGHTA and CDR2 is FQGNSA. The V gene end was trimmed by 5 bases and the J gene end by 9 bases; junction bases not matched to a gene: 12. The CDR3 covers 16 residues. The entire variable domain, with the rest obtained from reference TRBV7-2 and TRBJ2-2, is as follows: GAGVSQSPSNKVTEKGKDVELRCDPISGHTALYWYRQSLGQGLEFLIYFQGNSAPDKSGLPSDRFSAERTGGSVSTLTIQRTQQEDSAVYLCASSLTSGARTRELFFGEGSRLTVL.

This clonotype has ten or more counts. The chain recombines TRBV4-2 with TRBJ2-7; the D is unclear. CDR3 size: 11 residues. CDR1 and CDR2 (germline): LGHNA, YNFKEQ. The V gene lost 9 bases and the J gene lost 3 bases, with 9 bases spanning the gap. The CDR3 DNA sequence: TGTGCCAGGCGGCAGAACTACGAGCAGTACTTC. Translating gives CARRQNYEQYF.

The sample holds many counts of this clonotype. V gene TRBV5-1 combines with J gene TRBJ2-5; TRBD1 agrees at 7 bases. Germline trimming cut 5 bases from V and 0 bases from J; bases unmatched to any gene: 4. Germline V gene data show CDR1 as SGHRS and CDR2 as YFSETQ. CDR3 size: 14 residues. CDR3 DNA sequence: TGCGCCAGCAGACTACAGGGGAACCAAGAGACCCAGTACTTC. Translated, it gives CASRLQGNQETQYF.

This clonotype was recorded at least ten times. The V and J genes are TRBV20-1 and TRBJ2-3, with D uncertain. CDR3 length: 17 residues. Germline V lookup: CDR1 DFQATT, CDR2 SNEGSKA (reference sequence). V lost 0 bases, J lost 4 bases, and 20 bases lay in between. The CDR3 spells CSARDLGPVVGADTQYF. The CDR3 DNA is TGCAGTGCTAGAGATCTTGGGCCTGTGGTTGGGGCAGATACGCAGTATTTT.

This clonotype was seen at least ten times. CDR3 amino acids: CASSLVQGLASSSYNEQFF. In DNA, the CDR3 is TGTGCCAGCAGCTTAGTCCAGGGACTAGCCTCCAGCTCCTACAATGAGCAGTTCTTC. The chain links TRBV11-3 to TRBJ2-1; 9 positions match TRBD2. This CDR3 has 19 residues. V was clipped by 1 base and J by 0 bases; unmatched bases: 10. CDR1 is SGHNT, CDR2 YENEEA, per germline.

This clonotype came up many times. The chain has TRBV20-1 and TRBJ2-5; 14 bases align to TRBD2. The CDR3 extends over 15 amino acids. The V gene's germline CDR1 is DFQATT and CDR2 SNEGSKA (reference sequence). Trimming at V came to 6 bases and at J to 4 bases, leaving 7 bases not matched to a gene. DNA of the CDR3: TGCAGTGCAGATGATGGGACTAGCGGGAGAGAGACCCAGTACTTC. Translating gives CSADDGTSGRETQYF.

This clonotype has at least ten counts. V gene TRBV5-1 combines with J gene TRBJ1-2; D uncertain. Germline V lookup: CDR1 SGHRS, CDR2 YFSETQ. V was pared by 4 bases and J by 6 bases, with 16 bases between. This CDR3 is built from 14 residues. The CDR3 bases are TGCGCCAGCAGCCCCCGGACGGTAAGGGATGGCTACACCTTC. Its translation: CASSPRTVRDGYTF.

This clonotype appeared many times. The chain recombines TRBV5-1 with TRBJ2-5; TRBD2 matches 7 bases. Germline-derived CDR1 and CDR2 are SGHRS and YFSETQ. The CDR3 sequence is 17 residues long. The V and J ends lost 7 bases and 0 bases, in that order; junction bases with no gene match: 15. The CDR3 here is CASARLEAGVYQETQYF. The CDR3 nucleotides read TGCGCCAGCGCTCGATTGGAGGCGGGGGTGTACCAAGAGACCCAGTACTTC.

This clonotype was counted at least ten times. This chain joins TRBV2 and TRBJ2-1; possibly TRBD1 or TRBD2 for D (5 bases each). Deletions cut 4 bases from V and 6 bases from J, with 13 bases between. Germline CDR1 and CDR2: SNHLY and FYNNEI. The CDR3 totals 14 residues. Here the CDR3 reads CASSAPRGLNEQFF. The CDR3 nucleotides read TGTGCCAGCAGTGCTCCCCGGGGCCTCAATGAGCAGTTCTTC.

The V gene is TRBV20-1, the J gene TRBJ2-7; 12 bases fit TRBD2. Per the germline V gene, CDR1 is DFQATT and CDR2 is SNEGSKA (reference sequence). The V gene end was trimmed by 3 bases and the J gene end by 4 bases; junction bases not matched to a gene: 4. CDR3 length: 14 residues. In nucleotides, the CDR3 is TGCAGTGCTAGTGCCGGGACTAGCGGGTACGAGCAGTACTTC. Protein sequence: CSASAGTSGYEQYF.

This clonotype was counted ten times or more. V and J are TRBV12-3 or TRBV12-4 and TRBJ2-5; 13 nucleotides agree with TRBD2. There are 15 residues in the CDR3. The trim removed 5 bases at V and 5 bases at J, leaving 5 bases unmatched. The CDR3 bases are TGTGCCAGCAGTCCACTAGCGGGAGGGGGTGAGACCCAGTACTTC. Residues: CASSPLAGGGETQYF.

This clonotype was observed many times. The V gene is TRBV28, the J gene TRBJ2-7, with 8 bases that match TRBD1. The ends lost 6 bases at V and 3 bases at J; junction bases unmatched: 13. There are 16 residues in the CDR3. Germline V gene lookup returns CDR1 MDHEN and CDR2 SYDVKM. CDR3 loop: CASRTADRVKGYEQYF. DNA of the CDR3: TGTGCCAGCAGAACAGCGGACAGGGTAAAGGGCTACGAGCAGTACTTC.

This clonotype was observed at least ten times. V gene TRBV7-2 combines with J gene TRBJ2-3; 10 bases map to TRBD2. V gave up 5 bases and J gave up 6 bases; unmatched junction bases: 14. The CDR3 covers 17 residues. Germline CDR1 is SGHTA and CDR2 is FQGNSA. CDR3 sequence (DNA): TGTGCCAGCAGCCACCTAGCGGGGGCCCCCGGGGGTGATACGCAGTATTTT. This translates into CASSHLAGAPGGDTQYF. The full variable domain, in which reference TRBV7-2 and TRBJ2-3 provide the parts outside the CDR3, is GAGVSQSPSNKVTEKGKDVELRCDPISGHTALYWYRQSLGQGLEFLIYFQGNSAPDKSGLPSDRFSAERTGGSVSTLTIQRTQQEDSAVYLCASSHLAGAPGGDTQYFGPGTRLTVL.

Ten or more counts support this clonotype. This sequence joins TRBV27 and TRBJ1-5; 8 bases are shared with TRBD1. V lost 6 bases and J lost 1; bases outside the gene matches: 11. CDR3 size: 17 residues. The germline V gene encodes CDR1 MNHEY and CDR2 SMNVEV (reference sequence). The CDR3 region has the DNA TGTGCCAGCAGCTCGACAGGGGTTTATAGGAGCAATCAGCCCCAGCATTTT. Translation gives CASSSTGVYRSNQPQHF.

This clonotype was picked up many times. The rearrangement links TRBV7-9 to TRBJ1-1; the D is unclear. This CDR3 spans 11 amino acids. Germline CDR1 is SEHNR and CDR2 is FQNEAQ (reference sequence). V shed 6 bases and J shed 4 bases, with 6 bases lying between them. CDR3 DNA: TGTGCCAGCAGTTGGGGCACTGAAGCTTTCTTT. Translating gives CASSWGTEAFF.

V is TRBV3-1 and J is TRBJ2-5; possible D gene TRBD2, 6 bases. The CDR3 contains 17 residues. The germline V gene encodes CDR1 LGHDT and CDR2 YNNKEL (reference sequence). V lost 10 bases, J lost 4 bases, and 28 bases lay in between. This CDR3 is CATTNPIAGRALETQYF. The CDR3, as DNA: TGTGCCACCACCAACCCAATCGCGGGACGGGCTTTAGAGACCCAGTACTTC.

The J gene is TRBJ1-5, the V gene TRBV20-1; D is perhaps TRBD1 (6 bases). V shed 4 bases and J shed 2 bases, with 15 bases lying between them. CDR1 DFQATT and CDR2 SNEGSKA come from the germline V gene (reference sequence). This CDR3 spans 15 amino acids. CDR3 amino acids: CSATPTGSGNQPQHF. Here the CDR3 DNA reads TGCAGTGCTACCCCCACAGGGAGCGGCAATCAGCCCCAGCATTTT.

This clonotype was counted many times. The CDR3 region is CASSLRVTWDEQFF. CDR3 nucleotide sequence: TGTGCCAGCAGTTTAAGGGTAACTTGGGATGAGCAGTTCTTC. The chain uses TRBV28 and TRBJ2-1, with unresolved D. The CDR3 loop spans 14 amino acids. Germline assignment: CDR1 MDHEN and CDR2 SYDVKM. Between the trimmed V and J ends, which lost 2 bases and 8 bases, there was a span of 13 bases. Supplemented by reference TRBV28 and TRBJ2-1, the full variable domain reads DVKVTQSSRYLVKRTGEKVFLECVQDMDHENMFWYRQDPGLGLRLIYFSYDVKMKEKGDIPEGYSVSREKKERFSLILESASTNQTSMYLCASSLRVTWDEQFFGPGTRLTVL.

This clonotype was recorded many times. This sequence joins TRBV12-3 or TRBV12-4 and TRBJ1-2; D gene unclear. CDR3 length equals 13 residues. With 7 bases removed from V and 4 bases from J, the gap between germline ends came to 13 bases. CDR3 amino acids: CASKLAEGYGYTF. The CDR3 nucleotides read TGTGCCAGCAAACTAGCAGAGGGCTATGGCTACACCTTC.

This clonotype appeared many times. CDR3 nucleotides: TGTGCCAGCAGTTTACGTCGGGACAGTCTAGCCAAAAACATTCAGTACTTC. Translating gives CASSLRRDSLAKNIQYF. The rearrangement uses TRBV28 and TRBJ2-4; the match to TRBD1 covers 7 bases. V lost 2 bases to trimming and J lost 0 bases; unmatched junction nucleotides: 7. The CDR3 is made up of 17 amino acids. Looked up from germline, CDR1 is MDHEN and CDR2 is SYDVKM.

This clonotype was recorded many times. J is TRBJ2-1 and V is TRBV7-8; D perhaps matches TRBD2 (5 bases). V dropped 1 base and J dropped 1 base, with 14 bases sitting between them. CDR1 and CDR2 (germline): SGHVS, FQNEAQ. CDR3 length equals 17 residues. CDR3 DNA: TGTGCCAGCAGCTTAGACCTGGGAGCGGAGTCCTACAATGAGCAGTTCTTC. Amino acid sequence: CASSLDLGAESYNEQFF.